Listed below are T cell receptor beta chains from one sample, sequenced in a study of OX40 agonist ivuxolimab in advanced cancers. The table came from immunoSEQ multiplex PCR; TCRdb's copy has only in-frame clones and leaves some out. Of about 55,000 clones in the sample, around 77% were seen once. The sample here was CD4+ or CD8+ T cells sorted from blood, taken in a trial of the OX40 agonist ivuxolimab. These receptors were taken from an adult with an advanced solid tumor such as melanoma, head and neck, liver or kidney cancer. Both conserved end residues are part of each CDR3. D genes are given only for firm matches. The size of a clone is reported for some rows only, either as once, few or many, or as a class for expanded clones.

D gene: TRBD2
J gene: TRBJ2-3
clone size: -
V gene: TRBV28
CDR3 protein: CASTVSGRAQYF
CDR3 DNA: TGTGCCAGCACTGTTAGCGGGAGGGCGCAGTATTTT

D gene: TRBD1
J gene: TRBJ1-5
clone size: -
V gene: TRBV19
CDR3 protein: CASRDRANQPQHF
CDR3 DNA: TGTGCCAGCCGAGACAGGGCAAATCAGCCCCAGCATTTT

D gene: TRBD1
J gene: TRBJ1-1
clone size: -
V gene: TRBV5-4
CDR3 protein: CASSLGGRDRVGTFF
CDR3 DNA: TGTGCCAGCAGCTTGGGGGGTCGGGACAGGGTCGGAACTTTCTTT

D gene: -
J gene: TRBJ2-7
clone size: once
V gene: TRBV9
CDR3 protein: CASSVDRSQEQYF
CDR3 DNA: TGTGCCAGCAGCGTAGACAGGAGTCAGGAGCAGTACTTC

D gene: TRBD1
J gene: TRBJ1-1
clone size: once
V gene: TRBV5-4
CDR3 protein: CASSKGQGRGAFF
CDR3 DNA: TGTGCCAGCAGCAAGGGACAGGGGAGAGGTGCTTTCTTT

D gene: TRBD1
J gene: TRBJ2-7
clone size: few
V gene: TRBV6-5
CDR3 protein: CASSFRQGYEQYF
CDR3 DNA: TGTGCCAGCAGTTTTCGACAGGGGTACGAGCAGTACTTC

D gene: TRBD1
J gene: TRBJ1-2
clone size: -
V gene: TRBV7-6
CDR3 protein: CASSPTGQHGYTF
CDR3 DNA: TGTGCCAGCAGCCCAACGGGACAGCATGGCTACACCTTC

D gene: -
J gene: TRBJ1-6
clone size: few
V gene: TRBV6-5
CDR3 protein: CASSLVNSPLHF
CDR3 DNA: TGTGCCAGCAGTTTAGTTAATTCACCCCTCCACTTT

D gene: TRBD1
J gene: TRBJ1-5
clone size: -
V gene: TRBV2
CDR3 protein: CASSYSRDRGGSNQPQHF
CDR3 DNA: TGTGCCAGCAGCTACTCCCGGGACAGGGGAGGTAGCAATCAGCCCCAGCATTTT

D gene: -
J gene: TRBJ1-5
clone size: -
V gene: TRBV7-8
CDR3 protein: CASSYFAIPGDSNQPQHF
CDR3 DNA: TGTGCCAGCAGCTATTTCGCCATCCCCGGAGATAGCAATCAGCCCCAGCATTTT

D gene: -
J gene: TRBJ2-7
clone size: -
V gene: TRBV7-8
CDR3 protein: CASSPNSYEQYF
CDR3 DNA: TGTGCCAGCAGCCCGAACTCCTACGAGCAGTACTTC

D gene: TRBD1
J gene: TRBJ1-2
clone size: -
V gene: TRBV2
CDR3 protein: CSSGTGGFYGYTF
CDR3 DNA: TGTTCTTCTGGGACAGGGGGTTTTTATGGCTACACCTTC

D gene: TRBD1
J gene: TRBJ2-6
clone size: -
V gene: TRBV27
CDR3 protein: CATTGVYSGANVLTF
CDR3 DNA: TGTGCCACCACAGGGGTCTATTCTGGGGCCAACGTCCTGACTTTC

D gene: -
J gene: TRBJ2-2
clone size: -
V gene: TRBV18
CDR3 protein: CASSPNLNTGELFF
CDR3 DNA: TGTGCCAGCTCACCGAACCTCAACACCGGGGAGCTGTTTTTT

D gene: TRBD2
J gene: TRBJ2-1
clone size: -
V gene: TRBV5-1
CDR3 protein: CASSLLAGGSNEQFF
CDR3 DNA: TGCGCCAGCAGCTTGCTTGCGGGAGGGTCAAATGAGCAGTTCTTC

D gene: TRBD2
J gene: TRBJ2-5
clone size: -
V gene: TRBV5-6
CDR3 protein: CASSLVLAGQETQYF
CDR3 DNA: TGTGCCAGCAGCTTGGTACTAGCGGGACAAGAGACCCAGTACTTC

D gene: -
J gene: TRBJ1-4
clone size: many
V gene: TRBV18
CDR3 protein: CASSPNFNEKLFF
CDR3 DNA: TGTGCCAGCTCACCAAACTTCAATGAAAAACTGTTTTTT

D gene: -
J gene: TRBJ1-2
clone size: once
V gene: TRBV2
CDR3 protein: CASSEIMLRTYGYTF
CDR3 DNA: TGTGCCAGCAGTGAAATAATGCTCCGAACCTATGGCTACACCTTC

D gene: -
J gene: TRBJ2-7
clone size: few
V gene: TRBV7-2
CDR3 protein: CASSAQAPYEQYF
CDR3 DNA: TGTGCCAGCAGCGCGCAGGCCCCCTACGAGCAGTACTTC

D gene: -
J gene: TRBJ1-1
clone size: once
V gene: TRBV19
CDR3 protein: CASSIILNTEAFF
CDR3 DNA: TGTGCCAGTAGTATTATTTTGAACACTGAAGCTTTCTTT

D gene: -
J gene: TRBJ2-1
clone size: -
V gene: TRBV19
CDR3 protein: CASSRRGAGNSYNEQFF
CDR3 DNA: TGTGCCAGTAGTAGGAGGGGGGCCGGGAATTCCTACAATGAGCAGTTCTTC

D gene: TRBD1
J gene: TRBJ2-3
clone size: -
V gene: TRBV5-1
CDR3 protein: CASSLGTGAGDTQYF
CDR3 DNA: TGCGCCAGCAGCTTGGGGACAGGGGCAGGGGATACGCAGTATTTT

D gene: TRBD1
J gene: TRBJ2-7
clone size: -
V gene: TRBV7-8
CDR3 protein: CASSLYRGISYEQYF
CDR3 DNA: TGTGCCAGCAGCTTATACAGGGGAATATCCTACGAGCAGTACTTC

D gene: TRBD1
J gene: TRBJ2-7
clone size: -
V gene: TRBV2
CDR3 protein: CASGGQGYEQYF
CDR3 DNA: TGTGCCAGCGGGGGACAGGGTTACGAGCAGTACTTC

D gene: TRBD2
J gene: TRBJ2-1
clone size: -
V gene: TRBV10-1
CDR3 protein: CASSELQSGRGSRDEQFF
CDR3 DNA: TGCGCCAGCAGTGAGCTGCAAAGCGGGCGGGGGTCCAGAGATGAGCAGTTCTTC

D gene: -
J gene: TRBJ2-7
clone size: once
V gene: TRBV2
CDR3 protein: CASSEEASPIYEQYF
CDR3 DNA: TGTGCCAGCAGTGAAGAAGCGTCCCCCATCTACGAGCAGTACTTC

D gene: TRBD1
J gene: TRBJ1-5
clone size: -
V gene: TRBV5-1
CDR3 protein: CASSPGTDNQPQHF
CDR3 DNA: TGCGCCAGCAGCCCCGGGACAGACAATCAGCCCCAGCATTTT

D gene: TRBD1
J gene: TRBJ1-2
clone size: -
V gene: TRBV13
CDR3 protein: CASSGRTGGSYGYTF
CDR3 DNA: TGTGCCAGCAGCGGCCGGACAGGGGGGAGCTATGGCTACACCTTC

D gene: TRBD2
J gene: TRBJ2-1
clone size: -
V gene: TRBV6-6
CDR3 protein: CASSYGSGDFYNEQFF
CDR3 DNA: TGTGCCAGCAGTTACGGTAGCGGGGACTTCTACAATGAGCAGTTCTTC

D gene: -
J gene: TRBJ1-6
clone size: -
V gene: TRBV19
CDR3 protein: CASSIDGTGWGSPLHF
CDR3 DNA: TGTGCCAGTAGTATAGACGGAACAGGATGGGGGTCACCCCTCCACTTT

D gene: TRBD1
J gene: TRBJ2-7
clone size: -
V gene: TRBV9
CDR3 protein: CASSVTTGASSYEQYF
CDR3 DNA: TGTGCCAGCAGCGTAACTACAGGGGCGAGCTCCTACGAGCAGTACTTC

D gene: TRBD1
J gene: TRBJ2-5
clone size: -
V gene: TRBV5-1
CDR3 protein: CASSFSPGGEETQYF
CDR3 DNA: TGCGCCAGCAGCTTTTCCCCAGGGGGTGAAGAGACCCAGTACTTC

D gene: TRBD1
J gene: TRBJ1-1
clone size: -
V gene: TRBV7-2
CDR3 protein: CASSLVGGQTEAFF
CDR3 DNA: TGTGCCAGCAGCTTAGTAGGGGGCCAGACTGAAGCTTTCTTT

D gene: TRBD1
J gene: TRBJ1-3
clone size: -
V gene: TRBV7-2
CDR3 protein: CASTLGQAGGNTIYF
CDR3 DNA: TGTGCCAGCACTTTGGGACAGGCCGGAGGAAACACCATATATTTT

D gene: TRBD1
J gene: TRBJ2-5
clone size: -
V gene: TRBV9
CDR3 protein: CASSQQGSKGETQYF
CDR3 DNA: TGTGCCAGCAGCCAACAGGGGAGTAAGGGAGAGACCCAGTACTTC

D gene: TRBD2
J gene: TRBJ2-3
clone size: once
V gene: TRBV5-6
CDR3 protein: CASSPGLAGGTQYF
CDR3 DNA: TGTGCCAGCAGTCCTGGACTAGCGGGAGGTACGCAGTATTTT